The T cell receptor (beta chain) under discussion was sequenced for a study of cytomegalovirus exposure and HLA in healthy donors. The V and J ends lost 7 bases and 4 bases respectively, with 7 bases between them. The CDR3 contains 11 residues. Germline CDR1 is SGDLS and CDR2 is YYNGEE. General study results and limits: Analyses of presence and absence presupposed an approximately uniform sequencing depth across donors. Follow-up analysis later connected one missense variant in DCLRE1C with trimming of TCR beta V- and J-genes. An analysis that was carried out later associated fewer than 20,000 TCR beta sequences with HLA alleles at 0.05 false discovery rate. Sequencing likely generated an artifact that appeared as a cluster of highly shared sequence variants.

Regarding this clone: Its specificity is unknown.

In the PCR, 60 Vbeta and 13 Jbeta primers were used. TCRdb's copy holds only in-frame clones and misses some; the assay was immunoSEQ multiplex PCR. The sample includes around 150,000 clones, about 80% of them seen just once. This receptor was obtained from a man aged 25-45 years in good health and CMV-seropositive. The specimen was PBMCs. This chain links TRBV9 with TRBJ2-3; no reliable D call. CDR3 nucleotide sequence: TGTGCCAGCGCGTCTGCAGATACGCAGTATTTT. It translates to CASASADTQYF.